Each of the 17 T cell receptor beta chains below was sequenced from the same sample in a study of metastatic and nonmetastatic thyroid tumors. From the PCR reads, TCRdb re-called clones with MiXCR. This table holds some 40,000 clones, roughly a quarter found once. No treatment of any kind had been given to any patient before thyroid surgery. Material: tumor tissue. These TCRs come from a female donor with papillary thyroid cancer or a benign thyroid nodule (not recorded which). Some clones in this sample may be carry-over from other donors' samples.

This clone was seen only a few times. The gene calls are TRBV6-5 and TRBJ2-2, with D unclear. Germline V CDR1 and CDR2: MNHEY, SVGAGI. The CDR3 is 14 residues long. The germline V and J ends were trimmed by 0 bases and 7 bases, with 9 bases remaining between them. The CDR3 region has the DNA TGTGCCAGCAGTTACTCGAGCGACGGCGGGGAGCTGTTTTTT. Its translation is CASSYSSDGGELFF.

Ten or more counts support this clone. The V and J genes are TRBV20-1 and TRBJ2-1; 8 bases line up with TRBD2. The junction had 5 bases not matched to a gene; V was cut back by 3 bases and J by 4 bases. Germline values: CDR1 DFQATT, CDR2 SNEGSKA (reference sequence). The CDR3 contains 14 residues. This chain's CDR3 is CSASKSSGYNEQFF. For the CDR3, the DNA is TGCAGTGCTAGCAAATCTAGCGGGTACAATGAGCAGTTCTTC.

V usage is TRBV19 and J usage is TRBJ1-1, with no clear D. With 10 bases removed from V and 1 base from J, the gap between germline ends came to 19 bases. CDR1 is LNHDA, CDR2 SQIVND, per germline (reference sequence). The CDR3 spans 15 residues. The CDR3 region is CATQDVGPQNTEAFF. CDR3 nucleotide sequence: TGTGCCACGCAGGACGTAGGCCCCCAGAACACTGAAGCTTTCTTT.

The genes are TRBV28 and TRBJ2-1, with 8 positions matching TRBD2. This CDR3 is built from 15 residues. Per the germline V gene, CDR1 is MDHEN and CDR2 is SYDVKM. J gave up 4 bases and V 1 base, and 3 bases lay outside the gene matches. Here the CDR3 DNA reads TGTGCCAGCAGTTTATCAGCGGGGGCGTACAATGAGCAGTTCTTC. Amino acids: CASSLSAGAYNEQFF.

This clone has only one observation. The rearrangement joins TRBV5-1 to TRBJ1-1, with TRBD1 identical over 8 bases. The germline V gene has CDR1 SGHRS and CDR2 YFSETQ. The trim removed 0 bases at V and 3 bases at J, leaving 1 base unmatched. The CDR3 contains 14 residues. For the CDR3, the DNA is TGCGCCAGCAGCTTGGTGACAGGGGACACTGAAGCTTTCTTT. Amino acid sequence: CASSLVTGDTEAFF.

J is TRBJ2-5 and V is TRBV5-5; the D call may be TRBD1 or TRBD2 (6 bases each). The length of the CDR3 is 13 residues. V lost 4 bases, J lost 5 bases, and 12 bases lay in between. Germline CDR1 and CDR2: SGHKS and YYEKEE (reference sequence). CDR3 DNA: TGTGCCAGCAGCCTACTAGGGGGGGAGACCCAGTACTTC. Residues: CASSLLGGETQYF.

A few counts support this clone. The junction and the germline gene differ at one end; a read error may be behind it. V is TRBV27 and J is TRBJ2-7, with D unclear. Germline V gene sequence: CDR1 MNHEY, CDR2 SMNVEV (reference sequence). The CDR3 sequence is 14 residues long. The CDR3 DNA reads TGTGCCAGCAGTTTAAAGGGAATGGGCTACGATCAGTACTTC. It encodes CASSLKGMGYDQYF.

This clone is deemed medium-sized. V usage is TRBV27 and J usage is TRBJ2-7; perhaps TRBD1 as D (5 bases). The germline CDR1 and CDR2 sequences are MNHEY and SMNVEV (reference sequence). The CDR3 loop spans 14 amino acids. V dropped 3 bases and J dropped 0 bases, with 9 bases sitting between them. CDR3 region: CASSFSDNSYEQYF. The CDR3 DNA reads TGTGCCAGCAGTTTTTCGGACAACTCCTACGAGCAGTACTTC.

This clone was observed at least ten times. This rearrangement joins TRBV7-6 to TRBJ2-3; D unresolved. The CDR3 totals 13 residues. CDR1 and CDR2 (germline): SGHVS, FNYEAQ. V shed 1 base and J shed 5 bases, with 7 bases lying between them. This CDR3 reads CASSLGSRDTQYF. The DNA for the CDR3 is TGTGCCAGCAGCTTAGGATCCAGAGATACGCAGTATTTT.

This clone was recorded a few times. This chain joins TRBV10-3 and TRBJ2-7; maybe TRBD1 (6 bases). Germline loops: CDR1 ENHRY, CDR2 SYGVKD. V lost 3 bases, J lost 5 bases, and 14 bases lay in between. CDR3 length equals 14 residues. CDR3 amino acids: CAISDGTGRDEQYF. The DNA of the CDR3 is TGTGCCATCAGTGACGGTACAGGGCGCGACGAGCAGTACTTC.

This clone appeared many times. V gene TRBV4-1 combines with J gene TRBJ2-6, with 7 nucleotides matching TRBD1. The CDR3 spans 17 residues. After removal of 3 bases from V and 0 bases from J, the junction contained 5 bases not matched to a gene. The germline gives CDR1 MGHRA, CDR2 YSYEKL. Here the CDR3 DNA reads TGCGCCAGCAGCCAGGGCCGACAGGGCTCTGGGGCCAACGTCCTGACTTTC. This translates into CASSQGRQGSGANVLTF.

This clone was found many times. The V and J genes are TRBV18 and TRBJ1-1, with 9 nucleotides matching TRBD1. V was pared by 3 bases and J by 5 bases, with 10 bases of the junction left unmatched. From germline, CDR1 is KGHSH and CDR2 LQKENI. CDR3 length equals 16 residues. This CDR3 reads CASSPGTGNLGTEAFF. Here the CDR3 DNA reads TGTGCCAGCTCACCCGGGACAGGGAATTTGGGTACTGAAGCTTTCTTT.

This clone has a count of ten or more. The chain has TRBV12-3 or TRBV12-4 and TRBJ2-3, with 12 bases that match TRBD2. V lost 3 bases, J lost 3 bases, and 19 bases stayed unmatched. This CDR3 comprises 21 residues. CDR3 region: CASSFTGASGGAPRNTDTQYF. DNA for the CDR3: TGTGCCAGCAGTTTCACCGGAGCTAGCGGGGGGGCCCCTCGAAATACAGATACGCAGTATTTT.

The gene calls are TRBV2 and TRBJ2-1; 8 nucleotides align to TRBD2. Germline V lookup: CDR1 SNHLY, CDR2 FYNNEI. The CDR3 is made up of 18 amino acids. V shed 0 bases, J shed 6 bases, and the junction held 13 bases outside the gene matches. As DNA, the CDR3 is TGTGCCAGCAGTGAAGCCCCGCCGGGGGGGGTACTAGGCAATGAGCAGTTCTTC. Amino acid sequence: CASSEAPPGGVLGNEQFF.

The V gene is TRBV6-2 or TRBV6-3, the J gene TRBJ2-5, with 8 bases identical to TRBD2. The CDR3 has 13 residues. Germline CDR1 MNHEY, CDR2 SVGEGT. V was clipped by 4 bases and J by 9 bases; unmatched bases: 7. CDR3 DNA: TGTGCCAGCAGTTCTACTAGCGGCAGGTCCCAGTACTTC. This translates into CASSSTSGRSQYF.

This clone was seen at least ten times. The chain joins TRBV20-1 to TRBJ2-2; 8 bases are a match to TRBD1. This CDR3 is built from 15 residues. The V gene end was trimmed by 5 bases and the J gene end by 3 bases; junction bases not matched to a gene: 8. In germline, CDR1 is DFQATT, CDR2 SNEGSKA (reference sequence). The CDR3 sequence is CSAPGGAGYTGELFF. DNA for the CDR3: TGCAGTGCTCCAGGGGGCGCGGGGTACACCGGGGAGCTGTTTTTT.

The sample holds many counts of this clone. The genes are TRBV19 and TRBJ2-1; 10 nucleotides agree with TRBD2. This CDR3 spans 15 amino acids. In germline, CDR1 is LNHDA, CDR2 SQIVND (reference sequence). V dropped 1 base and J dropped 7; count of bases not matched to a gene: 4. CDR3 loop: CASSIVAGGRNEQFF. The CDR3 nucleotides read TGTGCCAGTAGTATAGTAGCGGGGGGCCGTAATGAGCAGTTCTTC.